These 5 T cell receptor beta chains were all obtained from the same sample, sequenced in a study of Ad26.COV2.S vaccination and SARS-CoV-2 variants. Assay: immunoSEQ multiplex PCR; the TCRdb copy retains only in-frame clones and omits some. Of about 460,000 clones listed, 80% to 90% are singletons. Sample treatment: around 19 received Ad26.COV2.S at low or high dose, single or two shots; a few received placebo; per-sample allocation not given. Day 63 following the first vaccine or placebo injection was when the samples were taken. Source: peripheral blood, taken in a trial of Ad26.COV2.S vaccine versus placebo. Receptor source: a person between 18 and 65 years old who received the Ad26.COV2.S COVID-19 vaccine or a placebo.

This clone has a single count. The chain uses TRBV5-8 and TRBJ2-1, with 7 bases aligning to TRBD2. V dropped 3 bases and J dropped 5; count of bases not matched to a gene: 2. Germline CDR1 SGHTS, CDR2 YDEGEE. The CDR3 has 13 residues. The CDR3 region is CASSSGTNNEQFF. CDR3 in DNA: TGTGCCAGCAGCTCCGGGACTAACAATGAGCAGTTCTTC.

The chain uses TRBV7-2 and TRBJ2-3, with 8 bases matching TRBD2. J lost 0 bases, V lost 2 bases, and 10 bases had no gene match. The CDR3 is made up of 18 amino acids. Per germline, CDR1 SGHTA and CDR2 FQGNSA. CDR3 amino acids: CASSLYMGTSGSTDTQYF. CDR3 nucleotides: TGTGCCAGCAGCTTATATATGGGAACTAGCGGAAGCACAGATACGCAGTATTTT.

This chain links TRBV18 with TRBJ2-6; 7 positions agree with TRBD1. The junction had 16 bases not matched to a gene; V was cut back by 2 bases and J by 3 bases. The V gene's germline CDR1 is KGHSH and CDR2 LQKENI. The CDR3 length is 20 residues. The CDR3 is CASSPSASWDSLYGANVLTF. CDR3 in DNA: TGTGCCAGCTCACCATCCGCTTCTTGGGACAGCCTCTATGGGGCCAACGTCCTGACTTTC.

The chain uses TRBV2 and TRBJ2-7; 12 nucleotides match TRBD1. CDR1 is SNHLY and CDR2 is FYNNEI in the germline V gene. The CDR3 is 14 amino acids. The V and J ends lost 3 bases and 6 bases, in that order; junction bases with no gene match: 3. The CDR3 is CASSDWDRGPEQYF. In DNA form, the CDR3 reads TGTGCCAGCAGTGACTGGGACAGGGGGCCCGAGCAGTACTTC.

V and J are TRBV27 and TRBJ1-4; 8 bases are a match to TRBD1. This CDR3 spans 15 amino acids. The junction had 12 bases not matched to a gene; V was cut back by 7 bases and J by 8 bases. The germline V gene has CDR1 MNHEY and CDR2 SMNVEV (reference sequence). The DNA for the CDR3 is TGTGCCAGCAAGAGACAGGGGCCGAAGGGAGAAAAACTGTTTTTT. Residues: CASKRQGPKGEKLFF.